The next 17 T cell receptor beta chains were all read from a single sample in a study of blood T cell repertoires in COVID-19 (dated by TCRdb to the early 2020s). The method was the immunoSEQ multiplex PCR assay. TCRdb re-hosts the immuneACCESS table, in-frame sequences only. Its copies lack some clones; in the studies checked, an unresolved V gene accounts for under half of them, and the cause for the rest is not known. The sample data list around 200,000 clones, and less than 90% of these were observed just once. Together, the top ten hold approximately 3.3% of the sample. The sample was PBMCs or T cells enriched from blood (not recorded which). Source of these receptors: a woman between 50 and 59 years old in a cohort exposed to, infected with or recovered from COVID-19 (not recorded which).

For the CDR3, the DNA is TGTGCCAGCAGCTTGGTTAGCGGGGGGGCCGGGAAGACCCAGTACTTC. Translation: CASSLVSGGAGKTQYF. This chain links TRBV7-2 with TRBJ2-5; 11 bases are shared with TRBD2. Germline lookup yields CDR1 SGHTA and CDR2 FQGNSA. V lost 3 bases and J lost 6; bases outside the gene matches: 9. There are 16 residues in the CDR3.

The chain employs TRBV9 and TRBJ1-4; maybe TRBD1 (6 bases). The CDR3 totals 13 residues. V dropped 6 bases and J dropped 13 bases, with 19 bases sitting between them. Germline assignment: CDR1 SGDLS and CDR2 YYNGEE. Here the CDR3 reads CASTGGGSGTLFF. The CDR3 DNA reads TGTGCCAGCACAGGCGGGGGCTCCGGGACACTGTTTTTT.

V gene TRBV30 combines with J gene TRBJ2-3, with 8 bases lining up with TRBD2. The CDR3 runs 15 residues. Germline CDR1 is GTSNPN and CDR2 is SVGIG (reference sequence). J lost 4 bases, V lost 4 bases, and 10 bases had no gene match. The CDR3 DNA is TGTGCCTGGATCTCGTGGGGACTAGAGGCAGATACGCAGTATTTT. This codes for CAWISWGLEADTQYF.

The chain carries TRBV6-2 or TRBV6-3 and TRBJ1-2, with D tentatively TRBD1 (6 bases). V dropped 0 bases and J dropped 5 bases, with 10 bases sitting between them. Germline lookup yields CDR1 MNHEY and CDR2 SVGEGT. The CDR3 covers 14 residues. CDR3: CASSYSIRGYGYTF. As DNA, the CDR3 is TGTGCCAGCAGTTACTCGATCAGGGGTTATGGCTACACCTTC.

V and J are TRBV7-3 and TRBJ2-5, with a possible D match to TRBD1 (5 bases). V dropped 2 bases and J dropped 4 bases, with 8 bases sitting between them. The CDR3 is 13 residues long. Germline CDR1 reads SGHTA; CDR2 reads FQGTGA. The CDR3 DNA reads TGTGCCAGCAGCTTAGTAAGGGGAGAGACCCAGTACTTC. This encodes CASSLVRGETQYF.

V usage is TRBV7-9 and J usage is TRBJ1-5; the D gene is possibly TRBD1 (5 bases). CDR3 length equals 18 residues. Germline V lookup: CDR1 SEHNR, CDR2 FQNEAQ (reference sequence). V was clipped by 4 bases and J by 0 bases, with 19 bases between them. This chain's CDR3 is CASSSVKTAPSSNQPQHF. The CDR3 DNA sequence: TGTGCCAGCAGCTCCGTTAAGACAGCTCCAAGTAGCAATCAGCCCCAGCATTTT. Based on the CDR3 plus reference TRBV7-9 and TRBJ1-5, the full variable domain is DTGVSQNPRHKITKRGQNVTFRCDPISEHNRLYWYRQTLGQGPEFLTYFQNEAQLEKSRLLSDRFSAERPKGSFSTLEIQRTEQGDSAMYLCASSSVKTAPSSNQPQHFGDGTRLSIL.

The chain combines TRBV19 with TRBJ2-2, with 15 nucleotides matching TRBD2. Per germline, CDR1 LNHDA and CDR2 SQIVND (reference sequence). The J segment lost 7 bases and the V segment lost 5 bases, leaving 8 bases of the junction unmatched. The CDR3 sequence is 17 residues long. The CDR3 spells CASSHGLAGGPIGELFF. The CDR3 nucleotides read TGTGCCAGTAGTCATGGACTAGCGGGGGGGCCGATCGGGGAGCTGTTTTTT.

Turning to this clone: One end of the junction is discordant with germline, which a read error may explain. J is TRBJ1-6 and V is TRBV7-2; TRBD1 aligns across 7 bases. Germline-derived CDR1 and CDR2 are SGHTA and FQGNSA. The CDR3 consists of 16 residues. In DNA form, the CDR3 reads TGTGCCAGCAGCCTAGCTGGGACAGCCGATAATTCACCCCTCCACTTT. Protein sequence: CASSLAGTADNSPLHF.

CDR3 in amino acids: CSVQRTSGGGGTDTQYF. The CDR3 nucleotides read TGCAGCGTTCAAAGGACTAGCGGGGGGGGTGGCACAGATACGCAGTATTTT. The chain links TRBV29-1 to TRBJ2-3, with TRBD2 matching 15 bases. Losses at the gene ends were 5 bases for V and 1 base for J; bases not matched to a gene: 7. This CDR3 has 17 amino acids. Germline loops: CDR1 SQVTM, CDR2 ANQGSEA.

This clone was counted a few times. CDR3 nucleotide sequence: TGTGCCAGCAGCCAGAACAGGGGTGGAGAAAAACTGTTTTTT. Its protein product is CASSQNRGGEKLFF. The chain joins TRBV5-5 to TRBJ1-4; 7 bases are shared with TRBD1. Germline CDR1 and CDR2: SGHKS and YYEKEE (reference sequence). The CDR3 spans 14 residues. Trimming cost V 4 bases and J 8 bases; bases outside gene matches: 8.

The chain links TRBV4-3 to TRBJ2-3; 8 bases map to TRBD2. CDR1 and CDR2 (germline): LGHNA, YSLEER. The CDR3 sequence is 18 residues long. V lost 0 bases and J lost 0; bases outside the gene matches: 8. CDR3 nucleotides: TGCGCCAGCAGCCAAGACGCGGGGGGACCTACTAGCACAGATACGCAGTATTTT. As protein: CASSQDAGGPTSTDTQYF.

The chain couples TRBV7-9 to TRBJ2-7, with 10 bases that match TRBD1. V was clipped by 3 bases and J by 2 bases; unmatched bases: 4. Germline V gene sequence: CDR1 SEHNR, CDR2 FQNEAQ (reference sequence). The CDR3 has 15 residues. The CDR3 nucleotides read TGTGCCAGCAGCTTGTGGGACAGGGGAACCTACGAGCAGTACTTC. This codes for CASSLWDRGTYEQYF. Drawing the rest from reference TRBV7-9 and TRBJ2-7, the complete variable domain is DTGVSQNPRHKITKRGQNVTFRCDPISEHNRLYWYRQTLGQGPEFLTYFQNEAQLEKSRLLSDRFSAERPKGSFSTLEIQRTEQGDSAMYLCASSLWDRGTYEQYFGPGTRLTVT.

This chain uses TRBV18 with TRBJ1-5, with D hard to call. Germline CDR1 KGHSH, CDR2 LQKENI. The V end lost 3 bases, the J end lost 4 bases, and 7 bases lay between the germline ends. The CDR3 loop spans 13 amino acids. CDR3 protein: CASSPYPNQPQHF. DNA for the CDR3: TGTGCCAGCTCACCCTACCCTAATCAGCCCCAGCATTTT.

The CDR3 nucleotides are TGTGCCAGCAGTTACGGGCGCTCTAGCGGGGGGGCTCAGGAGCAGTACTTC. Residues: CASSYGRSSGGAQEQYF. The chain is built from TRBV6-2 or TRBV6-3 and TRBJ2-7, with 12 bases that match TRBD2. CDR1 and CDR2 (germline): MNHEY, SVGEGT. This CDR3 comprises 17 residues. After removal of 2 bases from V and 7 bases from J, the junction contained 12 bases not matched to a gene.

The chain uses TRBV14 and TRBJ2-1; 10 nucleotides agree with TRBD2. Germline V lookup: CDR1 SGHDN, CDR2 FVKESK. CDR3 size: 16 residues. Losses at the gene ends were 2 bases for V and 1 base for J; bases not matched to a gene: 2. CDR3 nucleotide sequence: TGTGCCAGCAGCCAAAGACTAGCGGGTTCCTACAATGAGCAGTTCTTC. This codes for CASSQRLAGSYNEQFF. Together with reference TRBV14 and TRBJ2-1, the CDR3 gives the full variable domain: EAGVTQFPSHSVIEKGQTVTLRCDPISGHDNLYWYRRVMGKEIKFLLHFVKESKQDESGMPNNRFLAERTGGTYSTLKVQPAELEDSGVYFCASSQRLAGSYNEQFFGPGTRLTVL.

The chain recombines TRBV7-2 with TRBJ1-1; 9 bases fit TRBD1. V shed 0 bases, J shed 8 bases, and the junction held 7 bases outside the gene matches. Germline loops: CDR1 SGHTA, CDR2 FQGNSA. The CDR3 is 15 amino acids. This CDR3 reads CASSLAGQGPAEAFF. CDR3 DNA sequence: TGTGCCAGCAGCTTAGCGGGACAGGGTCCGGCCGAAGCTTTCTTT.

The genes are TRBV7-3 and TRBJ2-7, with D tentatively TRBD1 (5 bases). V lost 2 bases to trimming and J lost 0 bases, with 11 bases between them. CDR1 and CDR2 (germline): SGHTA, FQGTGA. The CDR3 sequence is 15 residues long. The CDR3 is CASSLGASSSYEQYF. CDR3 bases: TGTGCCAGCAGCTTAGGGGCCTCTAGCTCCTACGAGCAGTACTTC.